The sample holds one count of the clone carrying this T cell receptor (beta chain). What it binds is unknown. The repertoire was sequenced with immunoSEQ multiplex PCR; TCRdb's copy has only in-frame clones and lacks some. The sample has 85,000 to 120,000 clones, 90% seen once. From germline, CDR1 is LGHNT and CDR2 FRNRAP. This CDR3 is 18 amino acids long. The J segment lost 0 bases and the V segment lost 5 bases, leaving 12 bases of the junction unmatched. The entry originates in a study of T cell responses to AZD1222 COVID-19 vaccine. Study-wide points: Donors skewed white British and female; clonal diversity was possibly underestimated. Two AZD1222 administrations were followed by greater Spike-specific TCR breadth and depth. Seropositive at baseline were only 5 or 6 AZD1222 recipients. Close to half of spike-specific TCRs reportedly recognize unmutated variant regions.

Sequenced material: peripheral blood, taken 28 days after the second AZD1222 dose. This chain links TRBV12-5 with TRBJ2-2; TRBD2 matches at 7 bases. This TCR derives from an adult who received the AZD1222 COVID-19 vaccine. The CDR3 spells CASGRTTTSSSNTGELFF. The CDR3 bases are TGTGCTAGTGGTAGAACCACGACTAGCAGCTCGAACACCGGGGAGCTGTTTTTT.